One and the same sample provided the 4 T cell receptor beta chains below, sequenced in a study of blood T cell repertoires in COVID-19. Generated by immunoSEQ multiplex PCR, the TCRdb table keeps only in-frame clones and is missing some. The repertoire consists of 430,000 or so clones, with around nine tenths occurring once and the leading ten covering 1.5% to 2%. The source material was PBMCs or T cells enriched from blood (not recorded which). The receptor set was obtained from a woman between 40 and 55 years old who had recovered from COVID-19.

This chain joins TRBV6-5 and TRBJ1-1; 10 bases are a match to TRBD1. This CDR3 region has 16 residues. CDR1 and CDR2 (germline): MNHEY, SVGAGI. V dropped 4 bases and J dropped 8; count of bases not matched to a gene: 13. Here the CDR3 DNA reads TGTGCCAGCAGTTTGAGGGACAGGGGTACGATGGCCGAAGCTTTCTTT. It yields the protein CASSLRDRGTMAEAFF.

V and J are TRBV6-5 and TRBJ2-5; 10 positions match TRBD1. CDR3 length: 14 amino acids. In germline, CDR1 is MNHEY, CDR2 SVGAGI. The V segment lost 2 bases and the J segment 5 bases; nucleotides outside the gene matches: 2. DNA of the CDR3: TGTGCCAGCAGTTACCCGGACAGGGGGGAGACCCAGTACTTC. It yields the protein CASSYPDRGETQYF.

This clone was seen only once. The chain employs TRBV27 and TRBJ2-7; TRBD2 is a possible D gene (6 bases). The V gene lost 2 bases and the J gene lost 5 bases, with 13 bases spanning the gap. This CDR3 region has 14 residues. Germline lookup yields CDR1 MNHEY and CDR2 SMNVEV (reference sequence). The CDR3 here is CASSLKASVNEQYF. The CDR3 region has the DNA TGTGCCAGCAGTTTAAAGGCTAGCGTAAACGAGCAGTACTTC.

The chain carries TRBV7-9 and TRBJ2-7, with a possible D match to TRBD1 (6 bases). V dropped 4 bases and J dropped 2 bases, with 15 bases sitting between them. This CDR3 spans 15 amino acids. Germline values: CDR1 SEHNR, CDR2 FQNEAQ (reference sequence). CDR3 coding DNA: TGTGCCAGCAGCTCTGACAGGTCATTTGCCTACGAGCAGTACTTC. Its protein is CASSSDRSFAYEQYF.